This record covers a single T cell receptor beta chain. The entry originates in a study of blood T cell repertoires in COVID-19. Study-wide background: The United States, Italy and Spain supplied acute and convalescent COVID-19 samples.

Cohorts were based on clinical histories the participants reported. Produced via immunoSEQ multiplex PCR; TCRdb's table is partial and in-frame only. The table records roughly 300,000 clones, 70% to 90% of them present only once. The CDR3 is 15 residues long. Trimming removed 2 bases from V and 0 bases from J, with 10 bases in between. CDR1 and CDR2 (germline): MNHEY, SVGEGT. This TCR was recovered from a woman between 25 and 40 years old who had recovered from COVID-19. Sequencing was performed on PBMCs or T cells enriched from blood (not recorded which). V gene TRBV6-2 or TRBV6-3 combines with J gene TRBJ1-2, with D unclear. The CDR3 is CASSYQITTNYGYTF. As DNA, the CDR3 is TGTGCCAGCAGTTACCAGATTACTACTAACTATGGCTACACCTTC.